Many counts were recorded for the clone carrying this T cell receptor beta chain. Its antigen remains unknown. The CDR3 covers 16 residues. V shed 2 bases and J shed 4 bases, with 14 bases lying between them. CDR1 is KGHSH and CDR2 is LQKENI in the germline V gene. The source of the sample is a study of shared clonotypes between healthy human individuals. Libraries were prepared by immunoSEQ multiplex PCR; TCRdb keeps only in-frame clonotypes and omits some of them. This sample carries around 700,000 clones, approximately 73% of them seen once, and the ten largest clones take about 1.8%. The study, taken as a whole, reports: Incompleteness in sorted-subset sequencing, despite large depth, was shown by rarefaction.

The sequence derives from a woman in her thirties in good health. Sequencing was carried out using memory CD4+ T cells sorted from blood. Subset noted: CD45RA-negative fraction. This sequence joins TRBV18 and TRBJ2-2; the D gene is possibly TRBD2 (6 bases). CDR3: CASSPTGLGGTGELFF. The CDR3 coding sequence is TGTGCCAGCTCACCAACGGGACTGGGGGGCACCGGGGAGCTGTTTTTT.